Detailed here is one TCR beta chain. What it recognizes is unknown. The data stem from a study of T cell responses to AZD1222 COVID-19 vaccine. Study findings and constraints: A mostly white British donor set with more females was recruited, and clonal diversity was possibly underestimated. Repertoires were sampled only after the peak T cell response. Nearly half of unique spike-specific TCRs reportedly avoided B.1.351 and B.1.1.7 mutated regions.

The CDR3 loop spans 13 amino acids. Some clones are missing from TCRdb's copy, which holds only in-frame ones; the method was immunoSEQ multiplex PCR. The sample includes 150,000 to 200,000 clones, approximately 94% of them seen just once. The sample consisted of peripheral blood, taken 28 days after the second AZD1222 dose. V and J are TRBV21-1 and TRBJ1-1. TRBV21-1 is shown as a pseudogene. The clonotype comes from an adult who received the AZD1222 COVID-19 vaccine. This chain's CDR3 is CASSPSLYTEAFF. Here the CDR3 DNA reads TGTGCCAGCAGTCCTAGTCTGTACACTGAAGCTTTCTTT.